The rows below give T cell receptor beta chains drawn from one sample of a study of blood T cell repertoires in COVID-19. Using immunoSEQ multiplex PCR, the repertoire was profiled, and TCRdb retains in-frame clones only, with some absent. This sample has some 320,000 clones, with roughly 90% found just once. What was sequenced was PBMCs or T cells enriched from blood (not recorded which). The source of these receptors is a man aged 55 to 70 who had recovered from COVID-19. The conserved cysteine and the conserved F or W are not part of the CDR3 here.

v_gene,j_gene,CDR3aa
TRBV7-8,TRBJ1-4,ASSSRVPMTATNEKLF
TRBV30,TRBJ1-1,AWSQGLNTEAF
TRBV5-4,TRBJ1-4,ASSADRAFKKLF
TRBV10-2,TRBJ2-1,ASMDGRFLYSYNEQF
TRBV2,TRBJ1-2,ASTQNYGYT
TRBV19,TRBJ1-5,ASSITSSNQPQH
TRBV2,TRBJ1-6,ASSGQSNSPLH
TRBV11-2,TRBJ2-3,ASRLAGGPGHTQY
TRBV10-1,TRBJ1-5,ATPPGGTTHYQPQH
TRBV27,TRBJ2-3,ASSLGQGPADTQY
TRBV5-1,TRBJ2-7,ASSSSGTSYEQY
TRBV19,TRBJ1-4,ASSIGTGAGGAKLF
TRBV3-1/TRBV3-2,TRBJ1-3,ASSQGQESSGNTIY
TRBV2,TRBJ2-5,ASSYSGDGTQY
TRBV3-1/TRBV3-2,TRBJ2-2,ASSQSGTAHTGELF
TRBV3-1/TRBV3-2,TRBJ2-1,ASSHTQWGVYNEQF
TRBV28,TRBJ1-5,ASTSTPQGADQPQH
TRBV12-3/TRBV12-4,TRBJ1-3,ASSPPPGGTIY
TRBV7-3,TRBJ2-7,ASSTTSARGGEQY
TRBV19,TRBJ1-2,ASSITRGQNGYT
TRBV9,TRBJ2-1,ASSAGQSYNEQF
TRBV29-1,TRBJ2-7,SVPGRTGSYEQY
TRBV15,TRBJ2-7,ATSGTETYEQY
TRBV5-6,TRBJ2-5,ASSSRGDWSGGYQETQY
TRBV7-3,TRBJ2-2,ASSLMGSTSGTGELF
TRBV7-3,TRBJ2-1,ASSPWKDSYNEQF
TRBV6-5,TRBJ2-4,ASSRTDRTHIQY
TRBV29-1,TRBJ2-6,GAAAGVPSGANVLT
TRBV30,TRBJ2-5,AWSVLWGVGETQY
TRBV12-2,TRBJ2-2,ASRTRSGGQPRSTGELF
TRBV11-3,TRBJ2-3,ASSSLTGGATDTQY
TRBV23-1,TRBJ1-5,ASKSHGGQGRNQPQH
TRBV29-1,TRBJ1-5,SVSGQGTDSNQPQH
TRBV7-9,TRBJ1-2,ASREEAGYGYT
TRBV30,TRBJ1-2,AWSPSPWAGYT
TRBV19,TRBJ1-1,ATRTGGVPDTEAF
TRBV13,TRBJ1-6,ASRQRQGPNSPLH
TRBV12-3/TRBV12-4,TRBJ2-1,ASSWTSVTRQF
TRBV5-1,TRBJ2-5,ASSLDSGGQETQY
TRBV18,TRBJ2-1,ASSSTSLWEQF
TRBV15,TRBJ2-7,ATSRDLSTSYEQY
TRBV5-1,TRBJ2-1,ASNAGAGVEQF
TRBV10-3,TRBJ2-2,AISESRVNTGELF
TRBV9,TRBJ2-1,ASSVGLAGGEYNEQF
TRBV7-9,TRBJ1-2,ASSTENRGYGYT
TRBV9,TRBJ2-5,ASSPGTGSQETQY
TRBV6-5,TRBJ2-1,ASSYAAGAYNEQF
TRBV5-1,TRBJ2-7,ASSLLGGASSSYEQY
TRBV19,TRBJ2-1,ASSISGASYNEQF
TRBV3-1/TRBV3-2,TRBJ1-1,ASSPRRRGLEAF